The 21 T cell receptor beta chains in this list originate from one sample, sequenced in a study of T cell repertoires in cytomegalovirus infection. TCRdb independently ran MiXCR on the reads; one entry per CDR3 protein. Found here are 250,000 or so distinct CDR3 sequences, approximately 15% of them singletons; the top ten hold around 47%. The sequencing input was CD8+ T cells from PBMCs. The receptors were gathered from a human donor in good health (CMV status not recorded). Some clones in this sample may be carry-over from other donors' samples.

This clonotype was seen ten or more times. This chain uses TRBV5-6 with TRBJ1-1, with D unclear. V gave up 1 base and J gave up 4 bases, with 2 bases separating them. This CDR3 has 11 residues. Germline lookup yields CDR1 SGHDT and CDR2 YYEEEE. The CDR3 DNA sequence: TGTGCCAGCAGCTTGACCACTGAAGCTTTCTTT. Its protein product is CASSLTTEAFF.

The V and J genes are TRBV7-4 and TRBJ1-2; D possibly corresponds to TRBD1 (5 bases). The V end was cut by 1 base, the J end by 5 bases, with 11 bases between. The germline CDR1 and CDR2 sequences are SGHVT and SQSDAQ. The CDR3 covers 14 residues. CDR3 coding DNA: TGTGCCAGCAGCTTAGAAGCAGGGTTATATGGCTACACCTTC. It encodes CASSLEAGLYGYTF.

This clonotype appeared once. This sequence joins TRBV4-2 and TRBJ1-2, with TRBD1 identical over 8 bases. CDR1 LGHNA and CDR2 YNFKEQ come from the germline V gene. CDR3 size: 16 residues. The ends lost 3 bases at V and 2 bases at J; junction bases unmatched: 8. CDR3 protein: CASSQPDRGANYGYTF. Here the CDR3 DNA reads TGTGCCAGCAGCCAGCCAGACAGGGGCGCAAACTATGGCTACACCTTC.

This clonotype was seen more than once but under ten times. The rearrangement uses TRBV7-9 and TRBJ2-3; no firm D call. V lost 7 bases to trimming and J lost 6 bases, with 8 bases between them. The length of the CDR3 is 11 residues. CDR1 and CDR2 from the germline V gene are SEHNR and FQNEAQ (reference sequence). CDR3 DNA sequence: TGTGCCAGCATAGGCCCGGATACGCAGTATTTT. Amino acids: CASIGPDTQYF.

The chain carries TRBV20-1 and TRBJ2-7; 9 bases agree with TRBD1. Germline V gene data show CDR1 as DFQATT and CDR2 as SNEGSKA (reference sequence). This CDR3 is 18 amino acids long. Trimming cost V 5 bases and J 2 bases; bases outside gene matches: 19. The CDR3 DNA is TGCAGTGCTGATGCACCCCCCCCGGGACAGGGTTTAGCCTACGAGCAGTACTTC. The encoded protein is CSADAPPPGQGLAYEQYF.

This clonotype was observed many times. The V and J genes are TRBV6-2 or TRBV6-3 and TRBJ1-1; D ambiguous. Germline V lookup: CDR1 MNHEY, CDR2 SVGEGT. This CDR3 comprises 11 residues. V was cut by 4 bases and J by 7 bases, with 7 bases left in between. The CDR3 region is CASSLGREAFF. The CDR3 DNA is TGTGCCAGCAGTTTAGGACGTGAAGCTTTCTTT.

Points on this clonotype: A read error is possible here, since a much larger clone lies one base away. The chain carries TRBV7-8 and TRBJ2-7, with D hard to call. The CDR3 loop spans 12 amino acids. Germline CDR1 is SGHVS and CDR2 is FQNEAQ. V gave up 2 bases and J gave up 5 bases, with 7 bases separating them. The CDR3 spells CASSLPLDEQYF. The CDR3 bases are TGTGCCAGCAGCTTACCACTCGACGAGCAGTACTTC.

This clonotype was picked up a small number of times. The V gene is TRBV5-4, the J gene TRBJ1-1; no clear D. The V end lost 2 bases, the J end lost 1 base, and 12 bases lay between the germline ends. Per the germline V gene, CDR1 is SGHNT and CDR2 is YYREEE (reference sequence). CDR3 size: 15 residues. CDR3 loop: CASSFPPGQNTEAFF. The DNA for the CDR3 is TGTGCCAGCAGCTTTCCTCCGGGTCAGAACACTGAAGCTTTCTTT.

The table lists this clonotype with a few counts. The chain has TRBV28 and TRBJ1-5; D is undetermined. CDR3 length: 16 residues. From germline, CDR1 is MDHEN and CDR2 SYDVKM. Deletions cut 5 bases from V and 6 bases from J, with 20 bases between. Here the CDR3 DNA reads TGTGCCAGCAGTCCCCGAGGTAGTCCCCTCGTTCAGCCCCAGCATTTT. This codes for CASSPRGSPLVQPQHF.

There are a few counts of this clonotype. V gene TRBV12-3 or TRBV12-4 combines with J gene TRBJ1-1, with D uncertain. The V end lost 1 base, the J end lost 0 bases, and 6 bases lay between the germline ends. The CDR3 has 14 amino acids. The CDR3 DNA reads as TGTGCCAGCAGTTTAGTACCTCTGAACACTGAAGCTTTCTTT. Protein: CASSLVPLNTEAFF.

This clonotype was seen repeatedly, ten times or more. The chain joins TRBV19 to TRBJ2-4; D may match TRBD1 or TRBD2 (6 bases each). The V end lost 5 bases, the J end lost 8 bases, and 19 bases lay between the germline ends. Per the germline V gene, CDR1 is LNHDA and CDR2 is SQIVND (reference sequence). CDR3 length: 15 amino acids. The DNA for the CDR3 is TGTGCCAGTAGTCTAAGGGACACCGGGGGAGACATTCAGTACTTC. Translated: CASSLRDTGGDIQYF.

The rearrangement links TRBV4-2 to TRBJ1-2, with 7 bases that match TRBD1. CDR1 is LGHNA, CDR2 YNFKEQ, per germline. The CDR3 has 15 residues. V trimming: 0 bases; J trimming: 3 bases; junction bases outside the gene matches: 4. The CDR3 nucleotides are TGTGCCAGCAGCCAAGAACAGGGGCCTGACTATGGCTACACCTTC. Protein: CASSQEQGPDYGYTF.

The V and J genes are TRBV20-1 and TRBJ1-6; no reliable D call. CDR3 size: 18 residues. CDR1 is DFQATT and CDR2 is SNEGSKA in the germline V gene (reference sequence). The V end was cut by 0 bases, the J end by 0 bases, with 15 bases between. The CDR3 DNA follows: TGCAGTGCTAGAGATCTCCGAAAGGAGAGCTCCTATAATTCACCCCTCCACTTT. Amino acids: CSARDLRKESSYNSPLHF.

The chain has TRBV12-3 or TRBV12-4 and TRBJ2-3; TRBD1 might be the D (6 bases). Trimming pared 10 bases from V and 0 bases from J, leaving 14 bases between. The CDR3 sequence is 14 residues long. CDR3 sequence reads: CAINRARSTDTQYF. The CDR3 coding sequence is TGTGCCATCAACAGGGCGAGGAGCACAGATACGCAGTATTTT.

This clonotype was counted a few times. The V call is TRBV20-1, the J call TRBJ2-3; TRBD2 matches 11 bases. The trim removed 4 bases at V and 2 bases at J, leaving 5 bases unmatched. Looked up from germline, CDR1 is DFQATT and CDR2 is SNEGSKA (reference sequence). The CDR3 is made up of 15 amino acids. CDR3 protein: CSAIASGGPTDTQYF. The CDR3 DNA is TGCAGTGCTATAGCTAGCGGGGGGCCCACAGATACGCAGTATTTT.

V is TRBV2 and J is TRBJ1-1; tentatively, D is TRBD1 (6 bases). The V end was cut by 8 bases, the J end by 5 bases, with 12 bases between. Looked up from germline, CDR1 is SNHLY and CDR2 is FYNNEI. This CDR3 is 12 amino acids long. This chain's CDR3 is CASVGGETEAFF. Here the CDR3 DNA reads TGTGCCAGCGTAGGGGGAGAAACTGAAGCTTTCTTT.

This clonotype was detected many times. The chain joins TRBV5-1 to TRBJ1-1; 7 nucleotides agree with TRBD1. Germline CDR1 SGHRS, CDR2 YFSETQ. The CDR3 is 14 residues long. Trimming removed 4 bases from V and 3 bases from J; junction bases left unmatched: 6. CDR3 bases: TGCGCCAGCAGCCCCGCAGGGGGGTACACTGAAGCTTTCTTT. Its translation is CASSPAGGYTEAFF.

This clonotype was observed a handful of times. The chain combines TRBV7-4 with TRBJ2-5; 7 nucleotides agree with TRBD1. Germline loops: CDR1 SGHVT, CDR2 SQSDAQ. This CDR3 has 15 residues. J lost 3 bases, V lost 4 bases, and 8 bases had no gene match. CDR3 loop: CASSSEAGTEETQYF. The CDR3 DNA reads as TGTGCCAGCAGCTCAGAAGCCGGGACAGAAGAGACCCAGTACTTC.

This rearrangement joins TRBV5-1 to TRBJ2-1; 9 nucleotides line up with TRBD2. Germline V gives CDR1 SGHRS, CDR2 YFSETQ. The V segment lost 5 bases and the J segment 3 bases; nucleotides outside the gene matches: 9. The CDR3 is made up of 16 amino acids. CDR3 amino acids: CASSPDSGGFYNEQFF. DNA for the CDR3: TGCGCCAGCAGTCCGGACAGCGGGGGGTTCTACAATGAGCAGTTCTTC.

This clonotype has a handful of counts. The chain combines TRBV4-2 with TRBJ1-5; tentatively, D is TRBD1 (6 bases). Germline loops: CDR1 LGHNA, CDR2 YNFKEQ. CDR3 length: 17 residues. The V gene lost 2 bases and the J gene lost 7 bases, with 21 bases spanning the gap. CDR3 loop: CASSQSDGGEAIQPQHF. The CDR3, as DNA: TGTGCCAGCAGCCAAAGTGATGGGGGCGAGGCCATACAGCCCCAGCATTTT.

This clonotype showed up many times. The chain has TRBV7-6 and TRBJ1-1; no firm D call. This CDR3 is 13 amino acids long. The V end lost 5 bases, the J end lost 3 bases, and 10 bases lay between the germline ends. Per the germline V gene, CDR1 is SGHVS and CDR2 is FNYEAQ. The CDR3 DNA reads TGTGCCAGCAGCGCCTTATTGGACACTGAAGCTTTCTTT. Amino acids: CASSALLDTEAFF.